This is a list of T cell receptor beta chains from one sample in a study of cytomegalovirus exposure and HLA in healthy donors. Some clones are missing from TCRdb's copy, which holds only in-frame ones; the method was immunoSEQ multiplex PCR. The table records 170,000 or so clones, around three quarters of them present only once. The sequencing sample was made of PBMCs. All receptors derive from a woman aged 30 to 39 in good health and CMV-seronegative. Both conserved end residues are part of each CDR3. The D gene is left open where the match is weak. Size is stated for part of the rows, as once, few or many counts, or as a class when the clone is expanded.

V	J	size	D	DNA	CDR3
TRBV27	TRBJ2-2	NA	TRBD2	TGTGCCAGCAGTTCCAGGACCAGCGGGAGGATGGCCGGGGAGCTGTTTTTT	CASSSRTSGRMAGELFF
TRBV7-6	TRBJ1-1	few	NA	TGTGCCAGCAGCTTAATGGGGGGAGGGGGTGAAGCTTTCTTT	CASSLMGGGGEAFF
TRBV7-9	TRBJ1-1	few	TRBD1	TGTGCCAGCAGCCCTAGACAGGGGAGAGGTACTGAAGCTTTCTTT	CASSPRQGRGTEAFF
TRBV19	TRBJ2-1	NA	TRBD2	TGTGCCAGTACCTGGGATGTAGGTCTAGCGGGGCTCTCCTACAATGAGCAGTTCTTC	CASTWDVGLAGLSYNEQFF
TRBV19	TRBJ1-5	NA	NA	TGTGCCAGTACCCCGGGACGTACTAGCGGTCAGCCCCAGCATTTT	CASTPGRTSGQPQHF
TRBV9	TRBJ2-5	few	NA	TGTGCCAGCAGCGTAGGGAGGGCGGCCCCAGAGACCCAGTACTTC	CASSVGRAAPETQYF
TRBV7-7	TRBJ2-3	once	NA	TGTGCCAGCAGCCCGACGGCAGGGTCGGATACGCAGTATTTT	CASSPTAGSDTQYF
TRBV4-1	TRBJ1-5	once	TRBD1	TGCGCCAGCAGCCAAGCCGGGACAGGATACAATCAGCCCCAGCATTTT	CASSQAGTGYNQPQHF
TRBV19	TRBJ1-1	few	TRBD1	TGTGCCAGTAGTACCCTCCGGGACAGCATTTCAGCTTTCTTT	CASSTLRDSISAFF
TRBV5-6	TRBJ1-5	NA	NA	TGTGCCAGCAGCTTGGGGGGCCGGAGCAATCAGCCCCAGCATTTT	CASSLGGRSNQPQHF
TRBV18	TRBJ1-4	NA	NA	TGTGCCAGCTCACCACCTTTAGGCGGGGAAACTAATGAAAAACTGTTTTTT	CASSPPLGGETNEKLFF
TRBV6-5	TRBJ2-2	NA	NA	TGTGCCAGCAGTTACTCGTGGTCTGGGAGGCCCGGGGAGCTGTTTTTT	CASSYSWSGRPGELFF
TRBV7-9	TRBJ2-3	NA	TRBD1	TGTGCCAGCAGCTTAGGGCAGGGGGCCGGGACCGGGAAAGATACGCAGTATTTT	CASSLGQGAGTGKDTQYF
TRBV11-2	TRBJ2-7	NA	NA	TGTGCCAGCAGCTTAACAATGTGGCAGGGCAATACCTACGAGCAGTACTTC	CASSLTMWQGNTYEQYF
TRBV5-1	TRBJ2-7	NA	NA	TGCGCCAGCAGCTTGCAGACAGTTCTATACTTC	CASSLQTVLYF
TRBV10-3	TRBJ2-7	once	TRBD2	TGTGCCATCAGGGGCGGGGGGGATTACGAGCAGTACTTC	CAIRGGGDYEQYF
TRBV4-1	TRBJ2-7	once	NA	TGCGCCAGCAGCCAACTCGGGGAGGCCTACGAGCAGTACTTC	CASSQLGEAYEQYF
TRBV11-2	TRBJ2-7	NA	TRBD1	TGTGCCAGCAGCCGAGCCGTCGGGGACAGCCAATACGAGCAGTACTTC	CASSRAVGDSQYEQYF
TRBV6-1	TRBJ1-1	NA	NA	TGTGCCAGCACCCTCCGGGTGGGGGGAAGCACTGAAGCTTTCTTT	CASTLRVGGSTEAFF
TRBV28	TRBJ1-4	few	TRBD1	TGTGCCAGCTGGGAAACCGGGACAGGGGGTGAAAAACTGTTTTTT	CASWETGTGGEKLFF
TRBV6-5	TRBJ2-1	NA	TRBD2	TGTGCCAGCCGATTCTCGGGGGGAACGAATGAGCAGTTCTTC	CASRFSGGTNEQFF
TRBV7-9	TRBJ1-5	few	NA	TGTGCCAGCAGCCCTACAGGGAGAGATCAGCCCCAGCATTTT	CASSPTGRDQPQHF
TRBV2	TRBJ1-5	NA	NA	TGTGCCAGCAGTGAATTGGGCCGGGGTCAGCCCCAGCATTTT	CASSELGRGQPQHF
TRBV4-3	TRBJ2-7	NA	TRBD2	TGCGCCAGCAGCCAAGGCGCTAGCGGTTACGAGCAGTACTTC	CASSQGASGYEQYF
TRBV21-1	TRBJ1-1	NA	NA	TGTGCCAGCATTCTACCGGGACAGGCCTTGAACACTGAAGCTTTCTTT	CASILPGQALNTEAFF
TRBV29-1	TRBJ2-7	NA	TRBD1	TGCAGCGTCCTGGGGGACAGGGTTGGGAACGAGCAGTACTTC	CSVLGDRVGNEQYF
TRBV5-5	TRBJ2-3	NA	TRBD1	TGTGCCAGCAGCCCGACAGGGACAGATACGCAGTATTTT	CASSPTGTDTQYF
TRBV6-1	TRBJ1-3	once	NA	TGTGCCAGCAGTCGCGACAGGTTCGGAAACACCATATATTTT	CASSRDRFGNTIYF
TRBV19	TRBJ2-7	NA	NA	TGTGCCAGTAGTATTGTCTCGGGGAAATCCTACGAGCAGTACTTC	CASSIVSGKSYEQYF
TRBV6-1	TRBJ1-5	NA	NA	TGTGCCAGCAGAGGGACAACTGATCAGCCCCAGCATTTT	CASRGTTDQPQHF
TRBV5-1	TRBJ2-7	NA	TRBD1	TGCGCCAGCAGCTGGGACAGGAACAACGAGCAGTACTTC	CASSWDRNNEQYF
TRBV19	TRBJ2-1	few	NA	TGTGCCAGTAGTCTTGAGATCTACAATGAGCAGTTCTTC	CASSLEIYNEQFF
TRBV28	TRBJ1-6	NA	NA	TGTGCCCTTGGACAGACCAATTCACCCCTCCACTTT	CALGQTNSPLHF
TRBV19	TRBJ1-1	few	TRBD1	TGTGCCAGTAGTATATGGGGACAGGGTGAAGCTTTCTTT	CASSIWGQGEAFF
TRBV9	TRBJ1-1	NA	NA	TGTGCCAGCAGCGTAGGCCCAGAAGTGAACACTGAAGCTTTCTTT	CASSVGPEVNTEAFF
TRBV6-4	TRBJ1-5	NA	NA	TGTGCCAGCAGTCGTCTCAGGGGCCAAGGTATTGGCAATCAGCCCCAGCATTTT	CASSRLRGQGIGNQPQHF
TRBV6-6	TRBJ2-7	NA	TRBD1	TGTGCCAGCAACCCAGACAGGGAAAGTCTGAACGAGCAGTACTTC	CASNPDRESLNEQYF
TRBV7-9	TRBJ1-4	NA	NA	TGTGCCAGCAGCTTAGAGGCGAGGGGGTTTGAAAAACTGTTTTTT	CASSLEARGFEKLFF
TRBV30	TRBJ1-2	NA	TRBD1	TGTGCCTGGAGCGGGGGACAGGGTCTGAATGGCTACACCTTC	CAWSGGQGLNGYTF
TRBV19	TRBJ1-2	NA	NA	TGTGCCAGTACAGACAATAACTATGGCTACACCTTC	CASTDNNYGYTF
TRBV27	TRBJ1-3	NA	TRBD1	TGTGCCAGGACACCCTCCCCGCTGCGGACAGGGGATTTTCAGGGAAACACCATATATTTT	CARTPSPLRTGDFQGNTIYF
TRBV5-1	TRBJ1-2	NA	NA	TGCGCCAGCAGCGGACGGGACAATTTATATGGCTACACCTTC	CASSGRDNLYGYTF
TRBV5-1	TRBJ1-2	NA	NA	TGCGCCAGCAGCTTGGCGGCGGCTGGAGACGATGGCTACACCTTC	CASSLAAAGDDGYTF
TRBV19	TRBJ2-1	NA	TRBD2	TGTGCCACGGCGACTAGCGGGACCCGCAGTGAGCAGTTCTTC	CATATSGTRSEQFF
TRBV27	TRBJ1-2	NA	NA	TGTGCCAGCCATTCAGCTTGGACGGACAAATTGCGGTATGGCTACACCTTC	CASHSAWTDKLRYGYTF
TRBV5-1	TRBJ2-3	once	TRBD1	TGCGCCAGCAGCCTACAGGGGGCTACGACAGATACGCAGTATTTT	CASSLQGATTDTQYF
TRBV5-6	TRBJ1-3	NA	NA	TGTGCCAGCAGCCTGGGGAGCCACTCTGGAAACACCATATATTTT	CASSLGSHSGNTIYF
TRBV7-2	TRBJ2-3	few	TRBD2	TGTGCCAGCAGCTTAGACACTAGCGGGAGTATCCTAGTGCAGTATTTT	CASSLDTSGSILVQYF
TRBV6-1	TRBJ2-7	NA	TRBD2	TGTGCCCTCCGGACTAGCGGGAGGTCCTACGAGCAGTACTTC	CALRTSGRSYEQYF
TRBV28	TRBJ2-7	once	NA	TGTGCCAGCAGTTTATACGGGAGATACGAGCAGTACTTC	CASSLYGRYEQYF